The 23 T cell receptor beta chains below come from one sample, sequenced in a study of CD8+CD57+ T cells in acquired aplastic anemia. Profiles of TCR beta VDJ and CDR3 were generated from a genomic DNA template. Using its own MiXCR run on the reads, TCRdb lists one record per CDR3 protein. The sample includes about 210,000 distinct CDR3 sequences, 34% of them seen just once. The sample was sorted CD4+, CD8+, or CD8+CD57+ T cells (not recorded which) from PBMCs. The receptors here all came from a human donor in good health, serving as a control.

In this sample, this clonotype turned up many times. The genes are TRBV20-1 and TRBJ2-7; D is undetermined. The CDR3 length is 11 residues. Germline CDR1 DFQATT, CDR2 SNEGSKA (reference sequence). The V end lost 3 bases, the J end lost 5 bases, and 8 bases lay between the germline ends. CDR3 nucleotides: TGCAGTGCTAGTAGGTGGGACGAGCAGTACTTC. Encoded protein: CSASRWDEQYF.

V usage is TRBV15 and J usage is TRBJ2-5, with a possible D match to TRBD2 (5 bases). The germline V gene encodes CDR1 LNHNV and CDR2 YYDKDF (reference sequence). The ends were cut back, 0 bases at V and 5 bases at J, with 13 bases in the middle. The CDR3 consists of 15 residues. CDR3 protein: CATSRDLDGMETQYF. CDR3 in DNA: TGTGCCACCAGCAGAGATCTGGACGGGATGGAGACCCAGTACTTC.

The chain combines TRBV15 with TRBJ2-7; D may match TRBD1 or TRBD2 (5 bases each). CDR1 is LNHNV and CDR2 is YYDKDF in the germline V gene (reference sequence). The CDR3 contains 14 residues. V was clipped by 2 bases and J by 4 bases, with 12 bases between them. The CDR3 bases are TGTGCCACCAGCAGATCCTGGGGGAAGTACGAGCAGTACTTC. It yields the protein CATSRSWGKYEQYF.

The chain uses TRBV2 and TRBJ1-6, with 10 positions matching TRBD1. The CDR3 runs to 14 residues. V dropped 6 bases and J dropped 8; count of bases not matched to a gene: 4. Looked up from germline, CDR1 is SNHLY and CDR2 is FYNNEI. Written as DNA, the CDR3 is TGTGCCAGCAGGGGGACAGGGGAAGATTCACCCCTCCACTTT. Translating it yields CASRGTGEDSPLHF.

Regarding this clonotype: It is likely a read error, because the conserved phenylalanine at the end of the CDR3 is missing. The DNA is left out, because the CDR3 cannot be placed on it with certainty; the CDR3 is given as TCRdb lists it. The rearrangement uses TRBV15 and TRBJ1-5; the D call in the table, TRBD1, was not verified against the DNA. The CDR3 contains 15 residues when both ends are counted. CDR1 and CDR2 (germline): LNHNV, YYDKDF (reference sequence). The CDR3 here is CATSSPRQGNQPQRS.

This clonotype was counted ten times or more. The chain employs TRBV24-1 and TRBJ2-1, with D possibly TRBD1 on 5 matching bases. Between the trimmed V and J ends, which lost 1 base and 4 bases, there was a span of 10 bases. Germline assignment: CDR1 KGHDR and CDR2 SFDVKD. This CDR3 comprises 15 residues. The CDR3 is CATSDFRDSYNEQFF. CDR3 coding DNA: TGTGCCACCAGTGATTTCCGAGACAGTTACAATGAGCAGTTCTTC.

Remarks on this clonotype: A much larger clone differs from this one at a single base, so this may be a read error. The chain is built from TRBV19 and TRBJ1-4; D unresolved. This CDR3 region has 14 residues. Germline loops: CDR1 LNHDA, CDR2 SQIVND (reference sequence). CDR3 in amino acids: CASSKGTTNEELFF. The CDR3 DNA sequence: TGTGCCAGTAGTAAGGGCACAACTAATGAAGAACTGTTTTTT. The complete variable domain, with remaining parts taken from reference TRBV19 and TRBJ1-4, reads DGGITQSPKYLFRKEGQNVTLSCEQNLNHDAMYWYRQDPGQGLRLIYYSQIVNDFQKGDIAEGYSVSREKKESFPLTVTSAQKNPTAFYLCASSKGTTNEELFFGSGTQLSVL.

CDR3 DNA: TGTGCCTGGAGCGGGGGCAGGGGGGCCTACGAGCAGTACTTC. Amino acid sequence: CAWSGGRGAYEQYF. This chain uses TRBV10-3 with TRBJ2-7, with TRBD2 as a possible D gene (8 bases). Per germline, CDR1 ENHRY and CDR2 SYGVKD. CDR3 length: 14 amino acids. Between the trimmed V and J ends, which lost 11 bases and 2 bases, there was a span of 19 bases.

This clonotype has ten or more counts. The chain links TRBV7-8 to TRBJ1-3; D is ambiguous. CDR3 size: 16 residues. V dropped 1 base and J dropped 0 bases, with 10 bases sitting between them. Germline assignment: CDR1 SGHVS and CDR2 FQNEAQ. The CDR3 region has the DNA TGTGCCAGCAGCTTAGGGAGGATCTTCTCTGGAAACACCATATATTTT. This sequence encodes CASSLGRIFSGNTIYF.

On this clonotype itself: Just one base apart from a much larger clone, this may be a read error. The V gene is TRBV5-1, the J gene TRBJ2-7; D might be TRBD2 (5 bases). Germline CDR1 reads SGHRS; CDR2 reads YFSETQ. The CDR3 length is 13 residues. Trimming left V 3 bases short and J 5 bases short, with 12 bases between. This CDR3 is CASSSELAHEQYF. CDR3 in DNA: TGCGCCAGCAGCTCGGAGCTAGCTCACGAGCAGTACTTC.

As regards this clonotype: The junction does not match germline at one end; this may be a read error. The gene calls are TRBV12-3 or TRBV12-4 and TRBJ2-1; tentatively, D is TRBD1 (5 bases). The CDR3 extends over 17 amino acids. CDR3 sequence (DNA): TGTGCCTGCAGTTTAGGGGCAGCCTTCAGCTCCTACAATGAGCAGTTCTTC. Protein product: CACSLGAAFSSYNEQFF.

To note about this clonotype: This could be a read error, since a much larger clone is one nucleotide away. The CDR3 DNA reads as TGCAATTCCGGGGACAGCCGGAGAGATACGCAGTATTTT. Translating gives CNSGDSRRDTQYF. The chain combines TRBV20-1 with TRBJ2-3, with 7 bases aligning to TRBD1. Germline loops: CDR1 DFQATT, CDR2 SNEGSKA (reference sequence). CDR3 length: 13 amino acids.

V and J are TRBV6-1 and TRBJ1-5, with D tentatively TRBD1 (6 bases). Per germline, CDR1 MNHNS and CDR2 SASEGT. The CDR3 spans 14 residues. The V gene lost 9 bases and the J gene lost 0 bases, with 12 bases spanning the gap. CDR3 sequence (DNA): TGTGCCAGTGACAGGACGATTAGCAATCAGCCCCAGCATTTT. Translation: CASDRTISNQPQHF.

The genes are TRBV10-3 and TRBJ2-5, with 7 bases identical to TRBD1. The germline V gene encodes CDR1 ENHRY and CDR2 SYGVKD. The V and J ends lost 10 bases and 2 bases, in that order; junction bases with no gene match: 10. The CDR3 length is 14 residues. CDR3 in DNA: TGTGCCAGCAGCCTACCGGGACAGCAAGAGACCCAGTACTTC. Its protein product is CASSLPGQQETQYF.

The chain combines TRBV29-1 with TRBJ2-3; D unresolved. The germline V gene has CDR1 SQVTM and CDR2 ANQGSEA. With 4 bases removed from V and 4 bases from J, the gap between germline ends came to 3 bases. CDR3 length: 10 amino acids. CDR3 DNA sequence: TGCAGCGTTGTTCCAGATACGCAGTATTTT. Protein product: CSVVPDTQYF.

This clonotype was detected many times. The V gene is TRBV24-1, the J gene TRBJ1-6; D ambiguous. V shed 2 bases and J shed 7 bases, with 8 bases lying between them. The CDR3 is 14 residues long. Germline V lookup: CDR1 KGHDR, CDR2 SFDVKD. CDR3 sequence (DNA): TGTGCCACCAGTGATTCAGGATCCAATTCACCCCTCCACTTT. Encoded protein: CATSDSGSNSPLHF.

This clonotype turned up a few times. The chain joins TRBV15 to TRBJ2-1; 7 bases agree with TRBD2. Germline V gene lookup returns CDR1 LNHNV and CDR2 YYDKDF (reference sequence). This CDR3 spans 15 amino acids. With V trimmed by 3 bases and J by 5 bases, 7 bases remained unmatched. The CDR3 protein is CATSSSGTTHNEQFF. The CDR3 nucleotides are TGTGCCACCAGCAGCTCCGGGACTACTCACAATGAGCAGTTCTTC.

This clonotype showed up just a few times. The gene calls are TRBV12-3 or TRBV12-4 and TRBJ2-1; D perhaps matches TRBD2 (5 bases). The CDR3 runs to 12 residues. The V end lost 3 bases, the J end lost 9 bases, and 9 bases lay between the germline ends. CDR3 DNA: TGTGCCAGCAGTTTGCGCGGAGGTGAGCAGTTCTTC. It translates to CASSLRGGEQFF.

At least ten counts were recorded for this clonotype. The genes are TRBV10-3 and TRBJ1-2; 10 bases are shared with TRBD1. The length of the CDR3 is 16 residues. Trimming removed 3 bases from V and 4 bases from J; junction bases left unmatched: 8. In germline, CDR1 is ENHRY, CDR2 SYGVKD. The CDR3 region is CAISDGQGEGSYGYTF. Written as DNA, the CDR3 is TGTGCCATCAGTGATGGACAGGGGGAGGGCTCCTATGGCTACACCTTC.

This clonotype has only a few counts. This chain uses TRBV12-3 or TRBV12-4 with TRBJ2-5; TRBD1 aligns across 8 bases. Losses at the gene ends were 5 bases for V and 5 bases for J; bases not matched to a gene: 7. CDR3 length: 14 residues. The DNA for the CDR3 is TGTGCCAGCAGTCAATGGGACAGGACGGAGACCCAGTACTTC. Its protein product is CASSQWDRTETQYF.

The chain joins TRBV24-1 to TRBJ1-6; no firm D call. Germline-derived CDR1 and CDR2 are KGHDR and SFDVKD. Trimming took off 6 bases at V and 9 bases at J, with 14 bases between the two ends. The CDR3 runs 14 residues. The CDR3 sequence is CATSFPGLSSPLHF. The CDR3 DNA is TGTGCCACCAGTTTCCCGGGTCTCAGTTCACCCCTCCACTTT.

Turning to this clonotype: One end of the junction does not line up with germline, which may come from a read error. The rearrangement links TRBV10-1 to TRBJ2-5; 11 positions agree with TRBD2. Germline V lookup: CDR1 WNHNN, CDR2 SYGVQD (reference sequence). The CDR3 is 20 residues long. In DNA, the CDR3 is TGTGCCAGCGGACCCGGGACAGGGATAGCGGGGGGGCGATATAGGGAGACCCAGTACTTC. Translated: CASGPGTGIAGGRYRETQYF.

CDR3 sequence: CASRPQQGLDYGYTF. The CDR3 DNA follows: TGCGCCAGTCGCCCCCAACAGGGACTCGACTATGGCTACACCTTC. The chain joins TRBV5-1 to TRBJ1-2; a weak D match, TRBD1 (6 bases). Germline lookup yields CDR1 SGHRS and CDR2 YFSETQ. V was pared by 8 bases and J by 3 bases, with 20 bases between. This CDR3 comprises 15 residues.